This T cell receptor (beta chain) originates from a study of blood T cell repertoires in COVID-19. At the level of the study: COVID-19 samples collected from the United States, Italy and Spain covered acute and convalescent phases. PBMCs, B-cell-depleted T cells, or T cells provided the cDNA or gDNA that made up the material.

CDR3 size: 16 residues. Germline lookup yields CDR1 MNHEY and CDR2 SVGAGI. The ends lost 2 bases at V and 7 bases at J; junction bases unmatched: 5. Original methodology: Cell counts per sample came from amplifying reference gene primers. Sequenced by immunoSEQ multiplex PCR; TCRdb stores in-frame clones only, minus some. D and trimming come from the DNA, and the V and J calls and clone size come from that table. The repertoire consists of over 50,000 clones, with about 85% occurring once and the leading ten covering over 2%. The clonotype comes from a man aged 45-65 years with acute or convalescent COVID-19. Sequences were obtained from peripheral blood. The rearrangement links TRBV6-5 to TRBJ2-1; 13 nucleotides match TRBD2. CDR3 nucleotides: TGTGCCAGCAGTTACAACTTGGGACTAGCGGGGAATGAGCAGTTCTTC. It yields the protein CASSYNLGLAGNEQFF.